These 23 T cell receptor beta chains originate from one sample sequenced in a study of T cells in Graves' hyperthyroidism and ophthalmopathy. Researchers took RNA transcripts and amplified the TCR beta CDR3 regions from them. HTBI primers drove first-round RT-PCR of the TCR CDR3. TCRdb reprocessed the multiplex PCR reads with MiXCR, giving one entry per CDR3 protein. Of just over 550,000 distinct CDR3 sequences listed, around 46% are singletons. The source material was peripheral blood or thyroid tissue (not recorded which). The receptors shown here come from a young woman with Graves' hyperthyroidism.

The chain combines TRBV9 with TRBJ1-2; D perhaps matches TRBD1 (5 bases). The ends were cut back, 1 base at V and 3 bases at J, with 16 bases in the middle. CDR3 length equals 16 residues. Germline CDR1 is SGDLS and CDR2 is YYNGEE. CDR3 residues: CASSVNRAGLDYGYTF. DNA for the CDR3: TGTGCCAGCAGCGTAAATCGGGCGGGGCTCGACTATGGCTACACCTTC.

This clonotype came up many times. The V gene is TRBV2, the J gene TRBJ1-1; no firm D call. V dropped 7 bases and J dropped 0 bases, with 0 bases sitting between them. CDR1 and CDR2 (germline): SNHLY, FYNNEI. The CDR3 runs to 10 residues. CDR3 in DNA: TGTGCCAGCATGAACACTGAAGCTTTCTTT. Its protein is CASMNTEAFF.

The chain has TRBV5-1 and TRBJ1-4, with 8 positions matching TRBD2. The J call is doubtful: the DNA matches TRBJ2-3 better. This CDR3 contains 14 residues. The germline V gene encodes CDR1 SGHRS and CDR2 YFSETQ. The chain's CDR3 is CASSKTAGEYTQYF. CDR3 coding DNA: TGCGCCAGCAGCAAGACAGCGGGAGAGTATACGCAGTATTTT.

The rearrangement joins TRBV11-1 to TRBJ1-2; TRBD1 matches at 11 bases. With V trimmed by 5 bases and J by 3 bases, 5 bases remained unmatched. CDR1 is SGHAT, CDR2 FQDESV, per germline (reference sequence). This CDR3 is built from 15 residues. As DNA, the CDR3 is TGTGCCAGCAGCCCGGACAGGGGGCGTTACTATGGCTACACCTTC. Translated, it gives CASSPDRGRYYGYTF.

The gene calls are TRBV12-5 and TRBJ1-2; D call uncertain. V dropped 5 bases and J dropped 2 bases, with 12 bases sitting between them. The CDR3 is 14 amino acids. Germline assignment: CDR1 LGHNT and CDR2 FRNRAP. The CDR3, as DNA: TGTGCTAGTGGTACGAGAGGCGGAAACTATGGCTACACCTTC. This gives the protein CASGTRGGNYGYTF.

The chain joins TRBV9 to TRBJ2-5; D may be TRBD2 (5 bases). The J call is uncertain, as TRBJ2-7 better fits the DNA end. Looked up from germline, CDR1 is SGDLS and CDR2 is YYNGEE. CDR3 length: 18 residues. CDR3: CASSQEGPMTGWGYEQYF. The CDR3 bases are TGTGCCAGCAGCCAAGAAGGCCCGATGACGGGATGGGGTTACGAGCAGTACTTC.

The chain carries TRBV7-8 and TRBJ1-6; D uncertain. The germline CDR1 and CDR2 sequences are SGHVS and FQNEAQ. The CDR3 runs to 16 residues. Between the trimmed V and J ends, which lost 5 bases and 7 bases, there was a span of 18 bases. CDR3 protein: CASSQDRVASNSPLHF. The CDR3 region has the DNA TGTGCCAGCAGCCAAGATCGGGTGGCTAGCAATTCACCCCTCCACTTT.

This clonotype has at least ten counts. The CDR3 DNA reads TGTGCCAGCAGCTTAGGGCGAGGAAACACCATATATTTT. Protein: CASSLGRGNTIYF. The chain couples TRBV7-2 to TRBJ1-3; no firm D call. V dropped 1 base and J dropped 4 bases, with 5 bases sitting between them. This CDR3 has 13 residues. Per the germline V gene, CDR1 is SGHTA and CDR2 is FQGNSA.

In the case of this clonotype: A read error is possible here, since a much larger clone lies one base away. This sequence joins TRBV7-9 and TRBJ1-4; D not resolved. Germline CDR1 reads SEHNR; CDR2 reads FQNEAQ (reference sequence). This CDR3 spans 12 amino acids. The CDR3 protein is CASQRMNEKLLF. Here the CDR3 DNA reads TGTGCCAGCCAAAGGATGAATGAAAAACTGCTTTTT.

This clonotype is a singleton in its sample. One end of the junction fails to match germline, which may point to a read error. J is TRBJ2-2 and V is TRBV2; D is perhaps TRBD2 (5 bases). The CDR3 extends over 15 amino acids. Germline V gives CDR1 SNHLY, CDR2 FYNNEI. The CDR3 loop reads CASSEGYGKTGEPFF. The DNA for the CDR3 is TGTGCCAGCAGTGAAGGGTATGGGAAGACCGGGGAGCCGTTTTTT.

The chain has TRBV9 and TRBJ1-1, with a weak D call TRBD1 (5 bases). V was clipped by 0 bases and J by 0 bases, with 12 bases between them. The CDR3 consists of 16 residues. Per germline, CDR1 SGDLS and CDR2 YYNGEE. For the CDR3, the DNA is TGTGCCAGCAGCGTAGGTCCAGGGAGGATGAACACTGAAGCTTTCTTT. As protein: CASSVGPGRMNTEAFF. The variable domain in full, with the rest retrieved from reference TRBV9 and TRBJ1-1, is DSGVTQTPKHLITATGQRVTLRCSPRSGDLSVYWYQQSLDQGLQFLIQYYNGEERAKGNILERFSAQQFPDLHSELNLSSLELGDSALYFCASSVGPGRMNTEAFFGQGTRLTVV.

This clonotype was recorded many times. The J gene is TRBJ2-7, the V gene TRBV7-9; 7 positions match TRBD1. This CDR3 has 14 amino acids. V lost 7 bases, J lost 6 bases, and 12 bases stayed unmatched. Per the germline V gene, CDR1 is SEHNR and CDR2 is FQNEAQ (reference sequence). For the CDR3, the DNA is TGTGCCAGCACCCAGGGACAGAGTATCTTCGAGCAGTACTTC. Protein sequence: CASTQGQSIFEQYF.

With respect to this clonotype: No conserved phenylalanine or tryptophan is present at the end of the CDR3, so a read error is the likely explanation. Because the CDR3's place on the DNA is in doubt, the DNA is left out and the CDR3 is given as listed by TCRdb. This CDR3 reads CASSFGTG. The rearrangement links TRBV7-9 to TRBJ2-6; the table's TRBD1 call for D was not verified on the DNA. Germline lookup yields CDR1 SEHNR and CDR2 FQNEAQ (reference sequence). The CDR3 length equals 8 residues, ends included.

This clonotype appeared once. One end of the junction varies from germline; a read error may be responsible. V gene TRBV6-5 combines with J gene TRBJ2-3, with 9 bases that match TRBD2. This CDR3 region has 16 residues. Germline CDR1 reads MNHEY; CDR2 reads SVGAGI. The CDR3 loop is CAISYSPSGNTDTQYF. The CDR3 DNA sequence: TGTGCCATCAGTTACTCGCCTAGCGGGAACACAGATACGCAGTATTTT.

The chain joins TRBV9 to TRBJ1-4; the match to TRBD2 covers 10 bases. The J call may be faulty, since TRBJ2-2 better matches the DNA end. Germline-derived CDR1 and CDR2 are SGDLS and YYNGEE. The CDR3 contains 15 residues. The CDR3 spells CASSAPSGGTGELFF. CDR3 DNA: TGTGCCAGCAGCGCACCTAGCGGGGGCACCGGGGAGCTGTTTTTT.

In this sample, this clonotype turned up many times. This chain connects TRBV9 to TRBJ2-5; the D gene is possibly TRBD2 (6 bases). Between the trimmed V and J ends, which lost 5 bases and 3 bases, there was a span of 17 bases. The CDR3 has 15 residues. In germline, CDR1 is SGDLS, CDR2 YYNGEE. DNA for the CDR3: TGTGCCAGCAGTGCTGCCTGGCGGGGTAAAGAGACCCAGTACTTC. Translated, it gives CASSAAWRGKETQYF.

This chain joins TRBV20-1 and TRBJ2-7, with TRBD2 matching over 7 bases. CDR3 size: 15 residues. Germline-derived CDR1 and CDR2 are DFQATT and SNEGSKA (reference sequence). The V segment lost 8 bases and the J segment 1 base; nucleotides outside the gene matches: 14. The CDR3 loop is CSPFYSGGGSYEQYF. DNA of the CDR3: TGCAGTCCCTTTTACTCGGGAGGTGGGTCCTACGAGCAGTACTTC.

V and J are TRBV29-1 and TRBJ1-1, with 7 bases identical to TRBD1. This CDR3 is built from 11 residues. Per germline, CDR1 SQVTM and CDR2 ANQGSEA. V dropped 4 bases and J dropped 6; count of bases not matched to a gene: 2. CDR3 sequence: CSVATGPEAFF. The DNA of the CDR3 is TGCAGCGTTGCGACAGGGCCTGAAGCTTTCTTT.

The chain links TRBV2 to TRBJ2-5; 8 bases match TRBD1. CDR1 and CDR2 (germline): SNHLY, FYNNEI. The CDR3 is 13 amino acids. The J segment lost 5 bases and the V segment lost 5 bases, leaving 4 bases of the junction unmatched. The CDR3 spells CASSTGGYETQYF. CDR3 coding DNA: TGTGCCAGCAGTACAGGGGGGTATGAGACCCAGTACTTC.

This clonotype was observed many times. The gene calls are TRBV7-3 and TRBJ1-2; tentative D call: TRBD1 (6 bases). V dropped 5 bases and J dropped 8 bases, with 15 bases sitting between them. Germline V gives CDR1 SGHTA, CDR2 FQGTGA. The CDR3 totals 13 residues. CDR3 protein: CASSEGTGFGYTF. In DNA form, the CDR3 reads TGTGCCAGCAGCGAGGGAACAGGGTTCGGCTACACCTTC. The variable domain in full, completed from reference TRBV7-3 and TRBJ1-2, reads GAGVSQTPSNKVTEKGKYVELRCDPISGHTALYWYRQSLGQGPEFLIYFQGTGAADDSGLPNDRFFAVRPEGSVSTLKIQRTERGDSAVYLCASSEGTGFGYTFGSGTRLTVV.

The chain couples TRBV7-2 to TRBJ1-6, with TRBD1 identical over 7 bases. The CDR3 covers 14 residues. V shed 5 bases, J shed 7 bases, and the junction held 5 bases outside the gene matches. Per the germline V gene, CDR1 is SGHTA and CDR2 is FQGNSA. The CDR3 DNA reads TGTGCCAGCAGCGCGGACAGGAAAAATTCACCCCTCCACTTT. Protein: CASSADRKNSPLHF. The entire variable domain, with the rest obtained from reference TRBV7-2 and TRBJ1-6, is as follows: GAGVSQSPSNKVTEKGKDVELRCDPISGHTALYWYRQSLGQGLEFLIYFQGNSAPDKSGLPSDRFSAERTGGSVSTLTIQRTQQEDSAVYLCASSADRKNSPLHFGNGTRLTVT.

The chain carries TRBV7-2 and TRBJ1-2, with TRBD1 identical over 8 bases. Trimming cost V 6 bases and J 8 bases; bases outside gene matches: 5. There are 12 residues in the CDR3. Germline lookup yields CDR1 SGHTA and CDR2 FQGNSA. The CDR3 DNA reads as TGTGCCAGCAGTAGACAGGGGACGGGCTACACCTTC. Translated, it gives CASSRQGTGYTF.

The rearrangement links TRBV20-1 to TRBJ2-7, with D unresolved. This CDR3 is 13 amino acids long. The V end lost 5 bases, the J end lost 2 bases, and 13 bases lay between the germline ends. The germline V gene encodes CDR1 DFQATT and CDR2 SNEGSKA (reference sequence). The CDR3 loop is CSAPETGAYEQYF. For the CDR3, the DNA is TGCAGTGCTCCTGAAACTGGAGCCTACGAGCAGTACTTC.